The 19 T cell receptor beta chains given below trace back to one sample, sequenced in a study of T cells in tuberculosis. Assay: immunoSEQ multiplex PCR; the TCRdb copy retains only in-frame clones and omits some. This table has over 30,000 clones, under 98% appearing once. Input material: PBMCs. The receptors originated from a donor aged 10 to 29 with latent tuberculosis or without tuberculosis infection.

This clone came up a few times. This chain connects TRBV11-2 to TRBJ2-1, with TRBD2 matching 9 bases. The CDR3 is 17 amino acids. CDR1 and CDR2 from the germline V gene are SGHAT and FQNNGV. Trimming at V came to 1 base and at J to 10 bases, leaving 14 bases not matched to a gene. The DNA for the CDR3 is TGTGCCAGCAGCTTAGGAATGGTGGCGGGAGGGACCACCGAGCAGTTCTTC. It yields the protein CASSLGMVAGGTTEQFF.

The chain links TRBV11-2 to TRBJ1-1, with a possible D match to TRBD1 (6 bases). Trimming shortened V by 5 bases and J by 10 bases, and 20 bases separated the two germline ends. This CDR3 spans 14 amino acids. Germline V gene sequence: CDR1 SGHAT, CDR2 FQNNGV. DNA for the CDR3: TGTGCCAGCAGCGGAGACATTAACAGGGTTGGAGCTTTCTTT. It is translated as CASSGDINRVGAFF.

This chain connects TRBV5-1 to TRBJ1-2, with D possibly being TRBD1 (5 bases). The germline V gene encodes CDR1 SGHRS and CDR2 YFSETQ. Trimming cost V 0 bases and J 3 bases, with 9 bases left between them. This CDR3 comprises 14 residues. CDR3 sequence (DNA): TGCGCCAGCAGCTTGGAGGACATGGACTATGGCTACACCTTC. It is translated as CASSLEDMDYGYTF.

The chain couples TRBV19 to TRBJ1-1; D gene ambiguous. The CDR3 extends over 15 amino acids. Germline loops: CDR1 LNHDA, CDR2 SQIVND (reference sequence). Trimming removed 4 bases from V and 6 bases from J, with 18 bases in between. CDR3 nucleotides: TGTGCCAGTAGTACGTACACCGACGAGGGAGCTGAAGCTTTCTTT. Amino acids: CASSTYTDEGAEAFF.

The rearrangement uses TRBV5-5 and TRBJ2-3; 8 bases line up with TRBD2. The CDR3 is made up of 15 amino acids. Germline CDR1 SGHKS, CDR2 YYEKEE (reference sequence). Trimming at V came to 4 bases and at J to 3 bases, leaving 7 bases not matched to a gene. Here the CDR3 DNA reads TGTGCCAGCAGCCCGGGACTAGGTAGGACAGATACGCAGTATTTT. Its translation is CASSPGLGRTDTQYF.

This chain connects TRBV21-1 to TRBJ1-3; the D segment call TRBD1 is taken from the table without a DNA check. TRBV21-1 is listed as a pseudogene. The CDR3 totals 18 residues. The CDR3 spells CASSKHKTGADSGNTIYF. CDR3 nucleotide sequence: TGTGCCAGCAGCAAACATAAAACAGGAGCCGACTCTGGAAACACCATATATTTT.

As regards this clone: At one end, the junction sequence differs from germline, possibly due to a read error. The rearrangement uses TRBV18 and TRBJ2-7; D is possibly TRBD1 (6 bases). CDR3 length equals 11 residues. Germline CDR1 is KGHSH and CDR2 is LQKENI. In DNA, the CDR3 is TGTGCCAGCTCACTTAAGACAGGATTACTGTTC. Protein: CASSLKTGLLF.

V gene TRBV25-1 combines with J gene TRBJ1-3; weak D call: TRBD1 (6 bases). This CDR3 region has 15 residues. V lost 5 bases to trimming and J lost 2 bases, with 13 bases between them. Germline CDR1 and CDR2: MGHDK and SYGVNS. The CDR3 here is CASSRSGGAGNTIYF. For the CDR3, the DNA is TGTGCCAGCAGTAGGTCGGGGGGCGCTGGAAACACCATATATTTT.

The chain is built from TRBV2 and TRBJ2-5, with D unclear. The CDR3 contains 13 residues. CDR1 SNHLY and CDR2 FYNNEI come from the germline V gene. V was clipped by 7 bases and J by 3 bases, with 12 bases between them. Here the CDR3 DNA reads TGTGCCAGCATAACTCTTACTGAAGAGACCCAGTACTTC. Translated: CASITLTEETQYF.

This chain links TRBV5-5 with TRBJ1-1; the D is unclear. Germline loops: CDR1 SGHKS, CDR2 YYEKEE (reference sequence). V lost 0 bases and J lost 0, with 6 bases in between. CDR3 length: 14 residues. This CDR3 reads CASSLGHLNTEAFF. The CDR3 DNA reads TGTGCCAGCAGCTTGGGTCACTTGAACACTGAAGCTTTCTTT. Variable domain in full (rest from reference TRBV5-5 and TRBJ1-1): DAGVTQSPTHLIKTRGQQVTLRCSPISGHKSVSWYQQVLGQGPQFIFQYYEKEERGRGNFPDRFSARQFPNYSSELNVNALLLGDSALYLCASSLGHLNTEAFFGQGTRLTVV.

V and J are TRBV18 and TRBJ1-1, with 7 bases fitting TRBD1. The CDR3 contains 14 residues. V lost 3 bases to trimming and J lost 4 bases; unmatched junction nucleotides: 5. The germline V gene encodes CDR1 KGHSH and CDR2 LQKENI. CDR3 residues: CASSPTGMATEAFF. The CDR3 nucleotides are TGTGCCAGCTCACCGACAGGGATGGCCACTGAAGCTTTCTTT. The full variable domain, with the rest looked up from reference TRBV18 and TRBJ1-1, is NAGVMQNPRHLVRRRGQEARLRCSPMKGHSHVYWYRQLPEEGLKFMVYLQKENIIDESGMPKERFSAEFPKEGPSILRIQQVVRGDSAAYFCASSPTGMATEAFFGQGTRLTVV.

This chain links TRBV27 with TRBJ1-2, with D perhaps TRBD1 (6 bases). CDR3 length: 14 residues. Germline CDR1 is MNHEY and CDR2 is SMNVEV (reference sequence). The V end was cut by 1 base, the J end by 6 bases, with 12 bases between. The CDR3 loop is CASSLYGRGHGYTF. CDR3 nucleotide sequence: TGTGCCAGCAGTTTATATGGCAGGGGACATGGCTACACCTTC.

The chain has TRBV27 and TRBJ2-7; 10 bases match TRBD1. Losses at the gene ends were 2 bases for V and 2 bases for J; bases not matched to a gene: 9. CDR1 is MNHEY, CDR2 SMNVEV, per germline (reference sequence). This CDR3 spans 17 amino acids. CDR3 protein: CASSLGTGAQGPYEQYF. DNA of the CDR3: TGTGCCAGCAGTTTAGGGACAGGGGCCCAAGGGCCCTACGAGCAGTACTTC.

The CDR3 nucleotides read TGTGCCAGCAGTGTGGACAGCCGCTATGGCTACACCTTC. Its translation is CASSVDSRYGYTF. J is TRBJ1-2 and V is TRBV6-1, with D possibly matching TRBD1 (6 bases). Germline V gene lookup returns CDR1 MNHNS and CDR2 SASEGT. The CDR3 is 13 residues long. The V end was cut by 4 bases, the J end by 4 bases, with 10 bases between.

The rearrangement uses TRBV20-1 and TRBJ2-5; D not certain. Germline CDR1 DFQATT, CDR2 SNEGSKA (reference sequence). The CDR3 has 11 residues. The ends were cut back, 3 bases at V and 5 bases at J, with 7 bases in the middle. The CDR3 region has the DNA TGCAGTGCTAGTGCGGTTGAGACCCAGTACTTC. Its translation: CSASAVETQYF.

Here the CDR3 DNA reads TGCAGCGTTTTGGCATTGGGGACAGCCAAAGAGACCCAGTACTTC. It translates to CSVLALGTAKETQYF. The chain links TRBV29-1 to TRBJ2-5, with 7 bases identical to TRBD1. Trimming removed 5 bases from V and 3 bases from J; junction bases left unmatched: 12. Germline V gene data show CDR1 as SQVTM and CDR2 as ANQGSEA. CDR3 length equals 15 residues.

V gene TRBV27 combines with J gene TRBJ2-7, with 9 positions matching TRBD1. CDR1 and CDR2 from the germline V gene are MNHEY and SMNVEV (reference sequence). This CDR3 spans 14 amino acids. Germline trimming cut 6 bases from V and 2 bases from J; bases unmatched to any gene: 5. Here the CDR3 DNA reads TGTGCCAGCAGGGGGACAGGGACAACCTACGAGCAGTACTTC. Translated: CASRGTGTTYEQYF.

CDR3 in amino acids: CASSPEVGANYGYTF. DNA for the CDR3: TGTGCCAGCTCACCAGAAGTCGGAGCTAACTATGGCTACACCTTC. The chain carries TRBV18 and TRBJ1-2; D is unresolved. Germline V gene data show CDR1 as KGHSH and CDR2 as LQKENI. V was clipped by 2 bases and J by 0 bases, with 10 bases between them. This CDR3 is 15 amino acids long.

CDR3 nucleotide sequence: TGTGCCAGCAGTTTAGGGCTAGCGGCGCACGAGCAGTACTTC. This sequence encodes CASSLGLAAHEQYF. V usage is TRBV27 and J usage is TRBJ2-7, with 7 bases fitting TRBD2. The germline V gene has CDR1 MNHEY and CDR2 SMNVEV (reference sequence). The CDR3 is 14 residues long. The J segment lost 5 bases and the V segment lost 2 bases, leaving 6 bases of the junction unmatched.